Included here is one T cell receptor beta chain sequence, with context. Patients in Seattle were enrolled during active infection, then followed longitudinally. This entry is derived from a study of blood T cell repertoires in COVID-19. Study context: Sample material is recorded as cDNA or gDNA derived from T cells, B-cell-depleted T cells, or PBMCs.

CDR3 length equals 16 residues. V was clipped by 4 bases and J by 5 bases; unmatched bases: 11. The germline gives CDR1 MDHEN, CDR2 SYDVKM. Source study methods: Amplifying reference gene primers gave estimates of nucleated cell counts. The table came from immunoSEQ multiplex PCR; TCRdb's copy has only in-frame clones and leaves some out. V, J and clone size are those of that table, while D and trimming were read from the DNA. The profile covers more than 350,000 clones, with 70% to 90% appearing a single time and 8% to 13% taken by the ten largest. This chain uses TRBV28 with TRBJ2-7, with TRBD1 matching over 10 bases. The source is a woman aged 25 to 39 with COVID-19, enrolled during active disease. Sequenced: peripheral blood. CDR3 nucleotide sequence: TGTGCCAGCAGTTGGGCTGGGACAGGGGAGTTGGACGAGCAGTACTTC. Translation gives CASSWAGTGELDEQYF.